The sequence of this T cell receptor (beta chain) was determined in a study of cytomegalovirus exposure and HLA in healthy donors. Overall study results and limits: Presence/absence analysis assumed near-uniform sequencing depth across donors. Common viral pathogens (according to a later analysis) appeared linked to several of the most significant clusters.

The CDR3 is 17 residues long. Primers included in the PCR were 60 Vbeta and 13 Jbeta primers. Clones were sequenced by immunoSEQ multiplex PCR, and TCRdb holds only the in-frame ones, with some missing. Altogether 150,000 to 200,000 clones are present, less than 90% being singletons, with the ten largest covering about 0.25%. About this clone: Antigen: not known.

The donors, nominally healthy at sampling, likely had unrecorded immune exposures. The rearrangement joins TRBV21-1 to TRBJ1-5; whether TRBD1, the table's D call, matches the DNA was not checked. TRBV21-1 represents a pseudogene. Sequencing used PBMCs. The sequence came from a boy younger than 18 in good health and CMV-seronegative. The CDR3 coding sequence is TGTGCCAGCAGCCTAAGCCTACAGGATTATAGCAATCAGCCCCAGCATTTT. Its protein is CASSLSLQDYSNQPQHF.